One and the same sample provided the 9 T cell receptor beta chains below, sequenced in a study of blood T cell repertoires in COVID-19. Libraries were prepared by immunoSEQ multiplex PCR; TCRdb keeps only in-frame clonotypes and omits some of them. The repertoire has about 130,000 clones, 84% of them found once; the top ten carry around 13%. Sequenced material: peripheral blood. Receptor source: a woman aged 25 to 45 who had recovered from COVID-19.

The sample holds a few counts of this clone. The chain employs TRBV2 and TRBJ1-5; TRBD1 matches 10 bases. V shed 6 bases, J shed 6 bases, and the junction held 8 bases outside the gene matches. From germline, CDR1 is SNHLY and CDR2 FYNNEI. This CDR3 is 15 amino acids long. The CDR3, as DNA: TGTGCCAGCAGAGGGGACAGGGGTAAGGGTCAGCCCCAGCATTTT. It translates to CASRGDRGKGQPQHF.

The V gene is TRBV5-6, the J gene TRBJ2-7; 10 bases are shared with TRBD2. Germline lookup yields CDR1 SGHDT and CDR2 YYEEEE. CDR3 length: 15 residues. V dropped 2 bases and J dropped 5; count of bases not matched to a gene: 7. CDR3 loop: CASSFLRLAGDEQYF. CDR3 DNA sequence: TGTGCCAGCAGCTTCCTCCGGCTAGCGGGGGACGAGCAGTACTTC.

The CDR3 DNA reads TGCAGCGCTGGACAACAAGAGACCCAGTACTTC. It is translated as CSAGQQETQYF. The V and J genes are TRBV29-1 and TRBJ2-5, with D possibly being TRBD1 (5 bases). This CDR3 comprises 11 residues. Per the germline V gene, CDR1 is SQVTM and CDR2 is ANQGSEA. The V and J ends lost 7 bases and 2 bases respectively, with 8 bases between them.

CDR3 sequence: CARSSGSPAYNEQFF. As DNA, the CDR3 is TGTGCCAGATCCTCCGGGAGTCCCGCCTACAATGAGCAGTTCTTC. The chain couples TRBV5-3 to TRBJ2-1; D possibly corresponds to TRBD2 (6 bases). TRBV5-3 is an ORF for which the function is uncertain. Trimming removed 7 bases at V and 2 bases at J, with 16 bases between. The length of the CDR3 is 15 residues.

This clone was seen once. The chain is built from TRBV7-2 and TRBJ1-2, with D unresolved. CDR1 is SGHTA, CDR2 FQGNSA, per germline. The CDR3 contains 12 residues. The V end was cut by 0 bases, the J end by 6 bases, with 5 bases between. The CDR3 sequence is CASSLALHGYTF. The CDR3 nucleotides read TGTGCCAGCAGCTTAGCCCTCCATGGCTACACCTTC. Full variable domain (remainder filled in from reference TRBV7-2 and TRBJ1-2): GAGVSQSPSNKVTEKGKDVELRCDPISGHTALYWYRQSLGQGLEFLIYFQGNSAPDKSGLPSDRFSAERTGGSVSTLTIQRTQQEDSAVYLCASSLALHGYTFGSGTRLTVV.

The table lists this clone with a count of one. The chain combines TRBV2 with TRBJ1-2, with TRBD1 as a possible D gene (6 bases). Germline assignment: CDR1 SNHLY and CDR2 FYNNEI. V was cut by 4 bases and J by 4 bases, with 22 bases left in between. This CDR3 is built from 17 residues. CDR3: CASSVGGADSIGYGYTF. CDR3 DNA sequence: TGTGCCAGCAGTGTTGGGGGGGCTGACTCTATCGGCTATGGCTACACCTTC.

The chain carries TRBV5-1 and TRBJ1-4, with unresolved D. V lost 4 bases, J lost 3 bases, and 13 bases lay in between. CDR1 is SGHRS and CDR2 is YFSETQ in the germline V gene. This CDR3 has 15 residues. The DNA of the CDR3 is TGCGCCAGCAGCCCTGCGGGCACCTCTAATGAAAAACTGTTTTTT. Protein sequence: CASSPAGTSNEKLFF.

The rearrangement joins TRBV19 to TRBJ1-5, with D tentatively TRBD1 (6 bases). This CDR3 spans 15 amino acids. Trimming stripped 7 bases from V and 1 base from J, with 14 bases between. Looked up from germline, CDR1 is LNHDA and CDR2 is SQIVND (reference sequence). The CDR3 protein is CASTSGQLSNQPQHF. The CDR3 nucleotides read TGTGCCAGTACCTCGGGACAATTAAGCAATCAGCCCCAGCATTTT.

CDR3: CASSLGTSGRKETQYF. CDR3 nucleotide sequence: TGTGCCAGCAGCCTTGGGACTAGCGGGAGGAAAGAGACCCAGTACTTC. J is TRBJ2-5 and V is TRBV3-1 (or the pseudogene TRBV3-2), with 15 bases matching TRBD2. The length of the CDR3 is 16 residues. Per germline, CDR1 LGHDT and CDR2 YNNKEL (reference sequence). V was pared by 4 bases and J by 3 bases, with 3 bases of the junction left unmatched.